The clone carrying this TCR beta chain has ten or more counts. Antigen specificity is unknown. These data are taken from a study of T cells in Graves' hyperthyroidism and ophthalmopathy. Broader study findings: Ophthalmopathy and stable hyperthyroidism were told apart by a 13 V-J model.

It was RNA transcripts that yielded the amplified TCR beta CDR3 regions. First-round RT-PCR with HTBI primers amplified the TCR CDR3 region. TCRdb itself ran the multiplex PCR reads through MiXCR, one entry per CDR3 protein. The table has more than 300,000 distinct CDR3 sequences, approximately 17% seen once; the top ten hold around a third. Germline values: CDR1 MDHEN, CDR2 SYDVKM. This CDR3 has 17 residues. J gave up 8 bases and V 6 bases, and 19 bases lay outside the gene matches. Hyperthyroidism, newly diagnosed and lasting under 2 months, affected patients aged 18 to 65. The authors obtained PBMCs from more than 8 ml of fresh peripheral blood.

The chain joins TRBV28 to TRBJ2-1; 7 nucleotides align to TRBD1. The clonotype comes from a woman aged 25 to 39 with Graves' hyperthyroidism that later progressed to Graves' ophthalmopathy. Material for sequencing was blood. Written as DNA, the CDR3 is TGTGCCAGCAGCCCACCCTGGGGCGAGGGGGCGAAGGATGAGCAGTTCTTC. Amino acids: CASSPPWGEGAKDEQFF. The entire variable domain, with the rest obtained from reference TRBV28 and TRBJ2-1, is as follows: DVKVTQSSRYLVKRTGEKVFLECVQDMDHENMFWYRQDPGLGLRLIYFSYDVKMKEKGDIPEGYSVSREKKERFSLILESASTNQTSMYLCASSPPWGEGAKDEQFFGPGTRLTVL.